The present T cell receptor (beta chain) was sequenced within a study of blood T cell repertoires in COVID-19. Study-wide background: T cells, B-cell-depleted T cells, or PBMCs provided the cDNA or gDNA that served as material.

V was pared by 5 bases and J by 4 bases, with 14 bases between. CDR1 is MNHEY, CDR2 SVGAGI, per germline. The CDR3 extends over 15 amino acids. Clones were read by immunoSEQ multiplex PCR, and TCRdb kept only the in-frame ones, dropping some. The table has 100,000 or so clones, about three quarters seen once. This TCR was recovered from a woman in her 70s with acute or convalescent COVID-19. The chain combines TRBV6-5 with TRBJ2-2, with D possibly matching TRBD1 (6 bases). Sequenced input: peripheral blood. CDR3 in DNA: TGTGCCAGCAGTCGTCCGACAGGCAGCACCGGGGAGCTGTTTTTT. This gives the protein CASSRPTGSTGELFF.